This T cell receptor beta chain was identified during a study of CD8 T cells in ankylosing spondylitis. V dropped 4 bases and J dropped 1; count of bases not matched to a gene: 11. Germline assignment: CDR1 MDHEN and CDR2 SYDVKM. The CDR3 spans 18 residues. This clonotype occurred a few times. Its cognate antigen is unknown. Study results and caveats: Significant enrichment of disease-linked clones was reported in matched ankylosing spondylitis synovial fluid. Peripheral blood held disease-linked clones only at relatively low frequency, and these were CD8+. Seemingly characteristic of ankylosing spondylitis blood was a TCR beta motif consisting of roughly 8 highly homologous variants.

Construction of TCR beta libraries was performed using quantitative 5'-RACE with molecular barcodes. One entry per CDR3 protein results from TCRdb running MiXCR on the 5' RACE reads. The sample has about 800,000 distinct CDR3 sequences, about 10% seen once. The sequenced sample consisted of blood, either unsorted or a sorted T cell fraction (not recorded which). The rearrangement joins TRBV28 to TRBJ2-2; 8 bases map to TRBD2. The origin of this receptor is a male donor with ankylosing spondylitis. The CDR3 DNA sequence: TGTGCCAGCAGTTCCTCCGAATGGCGGGAGGAGAACACCGGGGAGCTGTTTTTT. As protein: CASSSSEWREENTGELFF.